This passage covers 19 T cell receptor beta chains from one sample sequenced in a study of OX40 agonist ivuxolimab in advanced cancers. TCRdb's copy holds only in-frame clones and misses some; the assay was immunoSEQ multiplex PCR. The sample includes around 21,000 clones, roughly 80% of them seen just once. The sequencing used CD4+ or CD8+ T cells sorted from blood, collected in a trial of the OX40 agonist ivuxolimab. These receptors originate from an adult with an advanced solid tumor such as melanoma, head and neck, liver or kidney cancer.

This CDR3 reads CASSLSTEAFF. CDR3 bases: TGTGCCAGCAGCTTATCCACTGAAGCTTTCTTT. The chain recombines TRBV7-9 with TRBJ1-1; D gene unclear. The CDR3 totals 11 residues. Germline values: CDR1 SEHNR, CDR2 FQNEAQ (reference sequence). The V end lost 2 bases, the J end lost 4 bases, and 2 bases lay between the germline ends.

This chain joins TRBV4-1 and TRBJ2-3; D is unresolved. The V end lost 0 bases, the J end lost 2 bases, and 9 bases lay between the germline ends. CDR1 is MGHRA and CDR2 is YSYEKL in the germline V gene. CDR3 length: 15 amino acids. In DNA form, the CDR3 reads TGCGCCAGCAGCCAAGATCGGTTTGACACAGATACGCAGTATTTT. Protein: CASSQDRFDTDTQYF.

The chain carries TRBV7-2 and TRBJ1-5; TRBD1 aligns across 12 bases. V trimming: 4 bases; J trimming: 6 bases; junction bases outside the gene matches: 4. This CDR3 comprises 15 residues. In germline, CDR1 is SGHTA, CDR2 FQGNSA. The CDR3 here is CASSWDRGLGQPQHF. The CDR3 DNA is TGTGCCAGCAGCTGGGACAGGGGGCTCGGTCAGCCCCAGCATTTT.

This chain uses TRBV18 with TRBJ2-7; TRBD1 agrees at 7 bases. J was trimmed by 0 bases and V by 10 bases; bases with no gene match: 9. The CDR3 is 14 residues long. In germline, CDR1 is KGHSH, CDR2 LQKENI. As DNA, the CDR3 is TGTGCCACCTCGCTGGACAGGAGCTCCTACGAGCAGTACTTC. As protein: CATSLDRSSYEQYF.

On this clone itself: The junction and the germline gene differ at one end; a read error may be behind it. The chain combines TRBV7-9 with TRBJ2-2; 12 bases line up with TRBD1. Germline loops: CDR1 SEHNR, CDR2 FQNEAQ (reference sequence). There are 18 residues in the CDR3. The CDR3 coding sequence is TGTGCCAGCAGCCATATCCGAAAGGGACAGGGGGCGCCCCGGGGAGCTGTTTTT. Residues: CASSHIRKGQGAPRGAVF.

Only a few counts were recorded for this clone. The gene calls are TRBV18 and TRBJ1-6; TRBD1 might be the D (5 bases). Per the germline V gene, CDR1 is KGHSH and CDR2 is LQKENI. CDR3 length equals 16 residues. Trimming took off 2 bases at V and 4 bases at J, with 12 bases between the two ends. The DNA of the CDR3 is TGTGCCAGCTCACCAGGGACGGAATCTTATAATTCACCCCTCCACTTT. It translates to CASSPGTESYNSPLHF.

This clone was seen once. This chain links TRBV4-1 with TRBJ1-1; D gene unclear. The CDR3 extends over 15 amino acids. The germline V and J ends were trimmed by 1 base and 1 base, with 10 bases remaining between them. The germline gives CDR1 MGHRA, CDR2 YSYEKL. CDR3 sequence reads: CASSQVWAQNTEAFF. CDR3 sequence (DNA): TGCGCCAGCAGCCAAGTTTGGGCCCAGAACACTGAAGCTTTCTTT.

This chain connects TRBV5-4 to TRBJ2-4, with D perhaps being TRBD1 or TRBD2 (6 bases each). The germline V gene has CDR1 SGHNT and CDR2 YYREEE (reference sequence). The V and J ends lost 2 bases and 9 bases respectively, with 21 bases between them. CDR3 length: 16 amino acids. CDR3: CASSFRLGGPDGIQYF. The CDR3 region has the DNA TGTGCCAGCAGCTTTAGGCTTGGGGGGCCTGACGGCATTCAGTACTTC. The whole variable domain, remainder taken from reference TRBV5-4 and TRBJ2-4, is ETGVTQSPTHLIKTRGQQVTLRCSSQSGHNTVSWYQQALGQGPQFIFQYYREEENGRGNFPPRFSGLQFPNYSSELNVNALELDDSALYLCASSFRLGGPDGIQYFGAGTRLSVL.

This clone was observed a handful of times. V gene TRBV6-1 combines with J gene TRBJ2-1; D is possibly TRBD2 (6 bases). CDR1 MNHNS and CDR2 SASEGT come from the germline V gene. The CDR3 is 15 residues long. Deletions cut 6 bases from V and 4 bases from J, with 16 bases between. CDR3 residues: CASRTTGLLYNEQFF. The CDR3 nucleotides read TGTGCCAGCAGAACAACGGGACTCCTATACAATGAGCAGTTCTTC.

The chain is built from TRBV30 and TRBJ2-7; maybe TRBD1 (5 bases). The CDR3 spans 14 residues. The germline V gene encodes CDR1 GTSNPN and CDR2 SVGIG (reference sequence). Trimming took 2 bases from V and 0 from J, leaving 11 bases between them. The CDR3 nucleotides read TGTGCCTGGAGTTGGGCCAGGGCCTCCTACGAGCAGTACTTC. Protein sequence: CAWSWARASYEQYF.

V is TRBV6-5 and J is TRBJ1-2; possibly TRBD1 for D (6 bases). The germline CDR1 and CDR2 sequences are MNHEY and SVGAGI. Deletions cut 6 bases from V and 8 bases from J, with 16 bases between. The CDR3 is 13 residues long. CDR3 residues: CASRPGGAGGYTF. The CDR3, as DNA: TGTGCCAGCAGACCGGGGGGGGCGGGAGGCTACACCTTC.

The chain uses TRBV10-3 and TRBJ2-1, with 8 nucleotides matching TRBD2. CDR3 size: 16 residues. The V gene's germline CDR1 is ENHRY and CDR2 SYGVKD. J was trimmed by 5 bases and V by 2 bases; bases with no gene match: 8. CDR3 sequence reads: CAISEAPGGTNNEQFF. In DNA, the CDR3 is TGTGCCATCAGTGAGGCACCGGGGGGGACGAACAATGAGCAGTTCTTC.

V gene TRBV14 combines with J gene TRBJ2-2; TRBD2 is a possible D gene (5 bases). The CDR3 runs 17 residues. The V end lost 4 bases, the J end lost 3 bases, and 18 bases lay between the germline ends. Germline V gene lookup returns CDR1 SGHDN and CDR2 FVKESK. In DNA form, the CDR3 reads TGTGCCAGCAGCCCACCAAAGAGGAGGAAGGACACCGGGGAGCTGTTTTTT. This codes for CASSPPKRRKDTGELFF.

V is TRBV13 and J is TRBJ1-1, with D possibly being TRBD1 (5 bases). The germline gives CDR1 PRHDT, CDR2 FYEKMQ (reference sequence). Trimming shortened V by 8 bases and J by 1 base, and 14 bases separated the two germline ends. The CDR3 length is 14 residues. CDR3 in amino acids: CASGAFVENTEAFF. CDR3 sequence (DNA): TGTGCCAGCGGGGCCTTTGTTGAGAACACTGAAGCTTTCTTT.

In its sample, this clone was seen a few times. V and J are TRBV2 and TRBJ2-2; D might be TRBD1 (6 bases). Germline V gene data show CDR1 as SNHLY and CDR2 as FYNNEI. Deletions cut 3 bases from V and 1 base from J, with 12 bases between. The CDR3 loop spans 16 amino acids. The CDR3 loop is CASSDQGPGNTGELFF. In nucleotides, the CDR3 is TGTGCCAGCAGTGATCAGGGGCCGGGGAACACCGGGGAGCTGTTTTTT. Complete variable domain (other parts from reference TRBV2 and TRBJ2-2): EPEVTQTPSHQVTQMGQEVILRCVPISNHLYFYWYRQILGQKVEFLVSFYNNEISEKSEIFDDQFSVERPDGSNFTLKIRSTKLEDSAMYFCASSDQGPGNTGELFFGEGSRLTVL.

V is TRBV28 and J is TRBJ1-5, with D hard to call. The ends were cut back, 5 bases at V and 11 bases at J, with 13 bases in the middle. This CDR3 is built from 12 residues. CDR1 and CDR2 from the germline V gene are MDHEN and SYDVKM. CDR3 DNA: TGTGCCAGCAGTACTATCCGACCCTCCCAGCATTTT. Translated: CASSTIRPSQHF. The whole variable domain, filled in from reference TRBV28 and TRBJ1-5, reads DVKVTQSSRYLVKRTGEKVFLECVQDMDHENMFWYRQDPGLGLRLIYFSYDVKMKEKGDIPEGYSVSREKKERFSLILESASTNQTSMYLCASSTIRPSQHFGDGTRLSIL.

V and J are TRBV28 and TRBJ2-7; TRBD1 is a possible D gene (6 bases). The germline V gene has CDR1 MDHEN and CDR2 SYDVKM. This CDR3 is built from 14 residues. V was pared by 2 bases and J by 3 bases, with 11 bases between. CDR3 sequence: CASSLPDRIYEQYF. In nucleotides, the CDR3 is TGTGCCAGCAGTTTACCCGACAGGATCTACGAGCAGTACTTC.

The table lists this clone with a few counts. The chain recombines TRBV19 with TRBJ2-1, with D tentatively TRBD1 or TRBD2 (5 bases each). CDR3 length: 16 residues. Trimming removed 1 base at V and 4 bases at J, with 14 bases between. Looked up from germline, CDR1 is LNHDA and CDR2 is SQIVND (reference sequence). The CDR3 sequence: CASSIGSGTVYNEQFF. CDR3 bases: TGTGCCAGTAGTATAGGCTCTGGGACCGTGTACAATGAGCAGTTCTTC.

The gene calls are TRBV28 and TRBJ1-1, with a tentative D call TRBD1 (5 bases). The CDR3 is 13 residues long. With 3 bases removed from V and 4 bases from J, the gap between germline ends came to 9 bases. Looked up from germline, CDR1 is MDHEN and CDR2 is SYDVKM. The CDR3 sequence is CASSLVGGTEAFF. In nucleotides, the CDR3 is TGTGCCAGCAGTTTGGTTGGGGGCACTGAAGCTTTCTTT.